The subject of this entry is one TCR beta chain. Its cognate antigen is unknown. The sample belongs to a study of response to subunit inactivated influenza vaccine. TCRdb analysed the RT-PCR reads with MiXCR anew, one entry per CDR3 protein. The sample contains over 450,000 distinct CDR3 sequences, under 15% of which appear only once. Study-level points and caveats: The authors offered the suggestion that each seasonal influenza vaccination recruits few new T cells.

Losses at the gene ends were 5 bases for V and 3 bases for J; bases not matched to a gene: 8. There are 15 residues in the CDR3. Germline V gene sequence: CDR1 DFQATT, CDR2 SNEGSKA (reference sequence). The gene calls are TRBV20-1 and TRBJ2-2; 8 bases align to TRBD1. This receptor was obtained from a man aged 45 to 65 who received an inactivated influenza vaccine. The sequenced sample was PBMCs from blood, obtained roughly 45 days after vaccination. CDR3 residues: CSALEDRGYTGELFF. The CDR3 bases are TGCAGTGCTCTAGAAGACAGGGGATACACCGGGGAGCTGTTTTTT.